A selection of T cell receptor beta chains follows, all from one sample in a study of cytomegalovirus exposure and HLA in healthy donors. Assay: immunoSEQ multiplex PCR; the TCRdb copy retains only in-frame clones and omits some. Found here are some 180,000 clones, roughly 9.4% of them singletons; the top ten hold 1% to 1.5%. The material sequenced was PBMCs. The receptors stem from a woman aged 25 to 39 in good health and CMV-seropositive. Each CDR3 is given with its conserved first and last residue. The D gene is left open where the match is weak. Clone size is given for some rows only: seen once, a few or many times, or a class if the clone is expanded.

J gene	V gene	D gene	clone size	CDR3 protein	CDR3 DNA
TRBJ2-7	TRBV19	-	few	CASSPVSGTYEQYF	TGTGCCAGTAGTCCGGTCTCGGGGACCTACGAGCAGTACTTC
TRBJ2-1	TRBV27	-	once	CASSSSNRYLGHNEQFF	TGTGCCAGCAGTTCCTCCAACAGGTATCTAGGCCACAATGAGCAGTTCTTC
TRBJ2-1	TRBV18	-	-	CASSPFGNSGNEQFF	TGTGCCAGCTCACCATTCGGGAATAGCGGTAATGAGCAGTTCTTC
TRBJ1-2	TRBV14	TRBD1	-	CASSQGGGTGFYGYTF	TGTGCCAGCAGCCAAGGAGGTGGGACAGGGTTCTATGGCTACACCTTC
TRBJ1-2	TRBV5-1	TRBD1	few	CASSPTTGSNYGYTF	TGCGCCAGCAGCCCAACGACAGGGAGTAACTATGGCTACACCTTC
TRBJ2-7	TRBV7-6	-	-	CASSQRTGVGQYF	TGTGCCAGCAGTCAGAGGACGGGAGTAGGGCAGTACTTC
TRBJ2-1	TRBV11-3	TRBD2	-	CASSSGTSGAYNEQFF	TGTGCCAGCAGCTCCGGGACTAGCGGGGCTTACAATGAGCAGTTCTTC
TRBJ1-1	TRBV19	TRBD1	few	CASSGQVRGTEAFF	TGTGCCAGTAGTGGACAGGTGAGGGGTACTGAAGCTTTCTTT
TRBJ2-5	TRBV19	TRBD1	few	CASRSGTGGQETQYF	TGTGCCAGTAGATCCGGGACAGGGGGCCAAGAGACCCAGTACTTC
TRBJ2-7	TRBV7-9	-	-	CASSLRSAGPYEQYF	TGTGCCAGCAGCTTAAGATCGGCAGGGCCCTACGAGCAGTACTTC
TRBJ2-5	TRBV5-1	TRBD1	few	CASSPRDRGTETQYF	TGCGCCAGCAGCCCGAGGGACAGGGGGACGGAGACCCAGTACTTC
TRBJ2-1	TRBV9	-	few	CASSVEGKLSSRSYNEQFF	TGTGCCAGCAGCGTAGAGGGGAAGCTATCCTCCCGCTCCTACAATGAGCAGTTCTTC
TRBJ1-2	TRBV7-9	TRBD1	-	CASTRTGDRGYYGYTF	TGTGCCAGCACCCGGACGGGGGACAGGGGCTACTATGGCTACACCTTC
TRBJ1-4	TRBV29-1	TRBD1	-	CSVEDRTGGVKLFF	TGCAGCGTTGAAGATCGGACAGGGGGCGTGAAACTGTTTTTT
TRBJ2-2	TRBV7-3	TRBD1	-	CASSLDDLIDRGPGELFF	TGTGCCAGCAGCCTTGACGACCTTATAGACAGGGGGCCCGGGGAGCTGTTTTTT
TRBJ2-7	TRBV10-3	-	few	CAIREDRSLLEQYF	TGTGCCATCAGGGAGGACAGAAGTCTCCTCGAGCAGTACTTC
TRBJ2-3	TRBV6-1	-	few	CASYSTVEDTQYF	TGTGCCAGCTACAGCACAGTCGAAGATACGCAGTATTTT
TRBJ1-5	TRBV18	TRBD1	-	CASSLDRAGTDQPQHF	TGTGCCAGCTCACTAGACAGGGCTGGGACGGATCAGCCCCAGCATTTT
TRBJ1-4	TRBV7-9	-	-	CASSFIPTNEKLFF	TGTGCCAGCAGCTTTATTCCAACTAATGAAAAACTGTTTTTT
TRBJ1-2	TRBV29-1	-	-	CSVTDSSNYGYTF	TGCAGCGTTACCGACAGTTCCAACTATGGCTACACCTTC
TRBJ1-5	TRBV28	-	-	CASSLGGNPSNQPQHF	TGTGCCAGCAGTTTAGGCGGTAACCCTAGCAATCAGCCCCAGCATTTT
TRBJ2-7	TRBV10-3	-	-	CAINEGNLDYEQYF	TGTGCCATCAATGAGGGCAACCTCGACTACGAGCAGTACTTC
TRBJ2-5	TRBV4-1	TRBD1	few	CASSQERTQGKETQYF	TGCGCCAGCAGCCAAGAGAGAACACAGGGGAAAGAGACCCAGTACTTC
TRBJ1-1	TRBV7-3	-	-	CASSLSPAMNTEAFF	TGTGCCAGCAGCTTATCCCCAGCGATGAACACTGAAGCTTTCTTT
TRBJ1-5	TRBV19	-	few	CASRPGKRKVASNQPQHF	TGTGCCAGTCGGCCCGGGAAGCGCAAAGTGGCTAGCAATCAGCCCCAGCATTTT
TRBJ2-2	TRBV2	TRBD2	few	CASSDSGRGTGELFF	TGTGCCAGCAGTGATAGCGGGAGAGGAACCGGGGAGCTGTTTTTT
TRBJ2-1	TRBV11-3	TRBD1	-	CASSLGLFGQGDNEQFF	TGTGCCAGCAGCTTAGGGCTTTTTGGACAGGGGGATAATGAGCAGTTCTTC
TRBJ2-3	TRBV19	-	-	CASSPLVADTQYF	TGTGCCAGTAGTCCCTTAGTGGCAGATACGCAGTATTTT
TRBJ2-5	TRBV5-5	TRBD2	-	CASSTLAGARETQYF	TGTGCCAGCAGCACCCTGGCGGGAGCCCGAGAGACCCAGTACTTC
TRBJ2-7	TRBV10-3	TRBD2	-	CAISELAFEQYF	TGTGCCATCAGTGAACTAGCGTTCGAGCAGTACTTC
TRBJ1-1	TRBV15	TRBD1	-	CATRTGVNTEAFF	TGTGCCACCAGGACAGGGGTGAACACTGAAGCTTTCTTT
TRBJ2-7	TRBV9	-	-	CASSVGAGMNDEQYF	TGTGCCAGCAGCGTAGGGGCAGGGATGAACGACGAGCAGTACTTC
TRBJ1-2	TRBV5-4	TRBD1	few	CASRQGALGYTF	TGTGCCAGCAGACAGGGGGCCTTGGGCTACACCTTC
TRBJ1-2	TRBV6-1	TRBD1	few	CASRNRGPNYGYTF	TGTGCCAGCAGGAACAGGGGGCCTAACTATGGCTACACCTTC
TRBJ2-1	TRBV7-7	-	-	CASSLGLGGSGDNEQFF	TGTGCCAGCAGCTTAGGGCTGGGAGGCTCTGGGGACAATGAGCAGTTCTTC
TRBJ2-7	TRBV5-4	-	few	CASSLAGLTLNEQYF	TGTGCCAGCAGCTTGGCTGGACTGACCCTAAACGAGCAGTACTTC
TRBJ2-4	TRBV2	-	-	CASRSGGTKNIQYF	TGTGCCAGCAGATCAGGGGGGACCAAAAACATTCAGTACTTC
TRBJ1-2	TRBV6-6	TRBD1	-	CASSYSQGINYGYTF	TGTGCCAGCAGTTACTCACAGGGGATCAACTATGGCTACACCTTC
TRBJ1-4	TRBV2	-	few	CASSLTGAGEKLFF	TGTGCCAGCAGTTTGACAGGCGCTGGAGAAAAACTGTTTTTT
TRBJ2-1	TRBV29-1	-	-	CSVTGHPGYNEQFF	TGCAGCGTGACGGGACATCCGGGGTACAATGAACAGTTCTTC
TRBJ1-1	TRBV7-8	TRBD1	-	CASSWGQVGNTEAFF	TGTGCCAGCAGCTGGGGACAGGTTGGGAACACTGAAGCTTTCTTT
TRBJ2-1	TRBV5-1	TRBD2	few	CASSLSREGPTYNEQFF	TGCGCCAGCAGCCTCTCGCGGGAGGGCCCCACCTACAATGAGCAGTTCTTC
TRBJ1-5	TRBV7-8	TRBD1	-	CASSSQTGADQPQHF	TGTGCCAGCAGCTCCCAGACAGGGGCGGATCAGCCCCAGCATTTT
TRBJ1-4	TRBV2	-	-	CASSDSATNEKLFF	TGTGCCAGCAGTGATTCCGCAACTAATGAAAAACTGTTTTTT
TRBJ1-5	TRBV30	-	-	CAWSRGVGQPQHF	TGTGCCTGGAGCCGGGGGGTCGGTCAGCCCCAGCATTTT
TRBJ2-2	TRBV11-2	-	few	CASSLIRGNTGELFF	TGTGCCAGCAGCTTAATTCGGGGAAACACCGGGGAGCTGTTTTTT
TRBJ1-4	TRBV5-6	-	-	CASSLRGGNEKLFF	TGTGCCAGCAGCTTGAGGGGAGGTAATGAAAAACTGTTTTTT
TRBJ2-3	TRBV7-8	-	-	CASSLGHGTDTQYF	TGTGCCAGCAGCCTAGGACATGGCACAGATACGCAGTATTTT
TRBJ1-2	TRBV5-1	-	-	CASSLEGGTNYGYTF	TGCGCCAGCAGCTTGGAGGGGGGGACGAACTATGGCTACACCTTC
TRBJ1-1	TRBV6-6	TRBD1	few	CASRGQGAGDTEAFF	TGTGCCAGCAGAGGACAGGGGGCAGGGGACACTGAAGCTTTCTTT
TRBJ2-7	TRBV10-3	-	-	CAISDKGIQGLTYEQYF	TGTGCCATCAGTGACAAAGGAATCCAGGGGCTAACCTACGAGCAGTACTTC
TRBJ2-1	TRBV2	TRBD2	-	CASRGLAELYNEQFF	TGTGCCAGCAGGGGACTAGCGGAGTTGTACAATGAGCAGTTCTTC
TRBJ1-1	TRBV29-1	-	few	CSVGSGEHTEAFF	TGCAGCGTTGGCAGCGGGGAGCACACTGAAGCTTTCTTT
TRBJ1-4	TRBV7-6	-	few	CASSPRRHRAEELFF	TGTGCCAGCAGCCCGCGCCGACACAGGGCGGAGGAACTGTTTTTT